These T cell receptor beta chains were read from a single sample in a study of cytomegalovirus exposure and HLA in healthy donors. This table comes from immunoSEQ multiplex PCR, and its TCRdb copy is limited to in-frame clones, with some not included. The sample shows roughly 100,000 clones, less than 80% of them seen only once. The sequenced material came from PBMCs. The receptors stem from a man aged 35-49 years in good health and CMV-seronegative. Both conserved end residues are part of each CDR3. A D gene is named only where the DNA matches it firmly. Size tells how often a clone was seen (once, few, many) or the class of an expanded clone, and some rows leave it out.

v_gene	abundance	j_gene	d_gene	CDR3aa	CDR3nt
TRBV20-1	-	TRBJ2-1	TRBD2	CSAGRLAGLFF	TGCAGTGCTGGGCGACTAGCGGGGTTGTTCTTC
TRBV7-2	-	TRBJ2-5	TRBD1	CASRQPGQGSVQTQYF	TGTGCCAGCAGGCAACCCGGACAGGGGAGCGTACAGACCCAGTACTTC
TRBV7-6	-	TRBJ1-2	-	CASSSTGAYGYTF	TGTGCCAGCAGCTCGACAGGAGCCTATGGCTACACCTTC
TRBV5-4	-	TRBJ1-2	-	CASSFSVNYGYTF	TGTGCCAGCAGCTTTTCAGTAAACTATGGCTACACCTTC
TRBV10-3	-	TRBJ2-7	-	CAISETGAEYEQYF	TGTGCCATCAGTGAGACAGGAGCAGAGTACGAGCAGTACTTC
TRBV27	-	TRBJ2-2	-	CASSFTGLHGELFF	TGTGCCAGCAGTTTTACAGGGTTGCACGGGGAGCTGTTTTTT
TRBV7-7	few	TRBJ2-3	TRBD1	CASSPGTGGSTDTQYF	TGTGCTAGCAGCCCCGGGACAGGGGGGAGCACAGATACGCAGTATTTT
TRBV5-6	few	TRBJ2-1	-	CASSPRAMVHEQFF	TGTGCCAGCAGCCCGAGGGCGATGGTACATGAGCAGTTCTTC
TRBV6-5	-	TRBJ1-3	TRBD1	CASRSTGERNTIYF	TGTGCCAGCAGATCTACAGGGGAAAGAAACACCATATATTTT
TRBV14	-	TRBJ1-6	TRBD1	CASSQRTGSNSPLHF	TGTGCCAGCAGCCAACGGACAGGGTCAAATTCACCCCTCCACTTT
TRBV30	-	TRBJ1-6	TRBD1	CAWGTGGAYNSPLHF	TGTGCCTGGGGGACAGGGGGAGCCTATAATTCACCCCTCCACTTT
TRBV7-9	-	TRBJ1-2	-	CASRSAGVNYGYTF	TGTGCCAGCAGATCAGCCGGGGTTAACTATGGCTACACCTTC
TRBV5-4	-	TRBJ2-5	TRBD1	CASSLQGATETQYF	TGTGCCAGCAGCTTGCAGGGGGCAACGGAGACCCAGTACTTC
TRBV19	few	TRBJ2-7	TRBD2	CASSKSTSGGDEQYF	TGTGCCAGTAGTAAATCGACTAGCGGGGGCGACGAGCAGTACTTC
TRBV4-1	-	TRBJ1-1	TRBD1	CASRQGMSTEAFF	TGCGCCAGCAGACAGGGGATGAGCACTGAAGCTTTCTTT
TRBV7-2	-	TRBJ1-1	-	CASSLVAGGNTEAFF	TGTGCCAGCAGCTTAGTAGCCGGGGGGAACACTGAAGCTTTCTTT
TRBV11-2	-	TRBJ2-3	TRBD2	CASSRAGRVDTQYF	TGTGCCAGCAGCAGAGCGGGGCGGGTGGATACGCAGTATTTT
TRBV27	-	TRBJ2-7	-	CASSRAGTAGYEQYF	TGTGCCAGCAGCCGAGCCGGGACAGCGGGCTACGAGCAGTACTTC
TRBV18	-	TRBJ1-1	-	CASSPGQGLNTEAFF	TGTGCCAGCTCACCGGGCCAGGGTTTGAACACTGAAGCTTTCTTT
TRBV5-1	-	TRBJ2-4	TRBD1	CASSLTGAKNIQYF	TGCGCCAGCAGCCTGACAGGGGCCAAAAACATTCAGTACTTC
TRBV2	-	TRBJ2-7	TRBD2	CASSEGGGGYEQYF	TGTGCCAGCAGTGAAGGGGGGGGAGGGTACGAGCAGTACTTC
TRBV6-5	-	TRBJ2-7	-	CASSYSYPGQGYEQYF	TGTGCCAGCAGTTATTCTTATCCGGGACAAGGCTACGAGCAGTACTTC
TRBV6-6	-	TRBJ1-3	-	CASSGQRVSGNTIYF	TGTGCCAGCAGTGGACAAAGGGTCTCTGGAAACACCATATATTTT
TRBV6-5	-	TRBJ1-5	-	CASSYGGGNQPQHF	TGTGCCAGCAGTTACGGGGGGGGGAATCAGCCCCAGCATTTT